The source of this T cell receptor beta chain is a study of blood T cell repertoires in COVID-19. The wider study: Spain, Italy and the United States supplied samples that represented acute and convalescent COVID-19.

Under the authors' procedure: For nucleated cells, counts were estimated from reference gene primer amplification. The repertoire was sequenced with immunoSEQ multiplex PCR; TCRdb's copy has only in-frame clones and lacks some. The DNA gave D and trimming, while V, J and clone size come from that table. The sample records roughly 150,000 clones, 84% being singletons. Trimming removed 8 bases at V and 2 bases at J, with 11 bases between. This CDR3 is built from 13 residues. CDR1 is SNHLY, CDR2 FYNNEI, per germline. This chain joins TRBV2 and TRBJ2-3; the D gene is possibly TRBD2 (6 bases). The sample was peripheral blood. The receptor was isolated from a woman older than 75 with COVID-19, enrolled during active disease. CDR3 coding DNA: TGTGCCAGCCTGGGCGGGGTCACAGATACGCAGTATTTT. Its translation is CASLGGVTDTQYF.